Listed below are T cell receptor beta chains from one sample, sequenced in a study of cytomegalovirus exposure and HLA in healthy donors. The method was immunoSEQ multiplex PCR; TCRdb's version includes in-frame clones alone and lacks a portion of them. The table lists about 150,000 clones, over 75% of them singletons. Sequencing was performed on PBMCs. The receptors were sampled from a woman in her 40s in good health and CMV-seropositive. CDR3s include the opening cysteine and the closing phenylalanine or tryptophan. Each record gives: D gene, V gene, clone size, J gene, CDR3 DNA, CDR3 protein. A D gene is named only where the DNA matches it firmly. The size entry is marked missing in some rows and otherwise reads once, few, many or a size class.

>.|TRBV15|.|TRBJ2-1
TGTGCCACCAGCAGAGATAACAATGAGCAGTTCTTC
CATSRDNNEQFF
>.|TRBV5-4|.|TRBJ2-3
TGTGCCAGCAGCCTCCCCTCCGGCTATAGCGGTACGCAGTATTTT
CASSLPSGYSGTQYF
>TRBD2|TRBV4-2|.|TRBJ2-1
TGTGCCAGCGAAAGGACTAGCGGGAGATCAAAACAGTTCTTC
CASERTSGRSKQFF
>TRBD1|TRBV29-1|.|TRBJ1-4
TGCAGCGTTGAAGAGGCAGGGGGTGGTAAGGAAAAACTGTTTTTT
CSVEEAGGGKEKLFF
>TRBD1|TRBV27|few|TRBJ1-4
TGTGCCAGCAGTTCCCGTTTTTGGGGACAGGGCGAAAAACTGTTTTTT
CASSSRFWGQGEKLFF
>TRBD1|TRBV5-1|.|TRBJ1-1
TGCGCCAGCAGTTTAGCACAGGGGGGGAACACTGAAGCTTTCTTT
CASSLAQGGNTEAFF
>TRBD1|TRBV18|few|TRBJ2-7
TGTGCCAGCTCAGACCGGGACAGGGGACTCTACGAGCAGTACTTC
CASSDRDRGLYEQYF
>.|TRBV28|once|TRBJ1-2
TGTGCCAGCAGCTGGGGGCCCTATGGCTACACCTTC
CASSWGPYGYTF
>.|TRBV28|.|TRBJ1-2
TGTGCCAGCAAAGCCTGGCGGGGGGCTTTGGACTATGGCTACACCTTC
CASKAWRGALDYGYTF
>.|TRBV30|.|TRBJ1-2
TGTGCCTGGAGTTCTCTCAGGGGCGGCTATGGCTACACCTTC
CAWSSLRGGYGYTF
>.|TRBV9|.|TRBJ2-1
TGTGCCAGCAGCCGCTTAGACTCCGCCCACAATGAGCAGTTCTTC
CASSRLDSAHNEQFF
>.|TRBV10-1|.|TRBJ2-1
TGCGCCAGCAGTGAGTCTAGGACACCCCTATACAATGAGCAGTTCTTC
CASSESRTPLYNEQFF
>.|TRBV11-3|once|TRBJ1-1
TGTGCCAGCAGCTTGAGGGCTGGAACTGAAGCTTTCTTT
CASSLRAGTEAFF
>TRBD2|TRBV5-1|once|TRBJ2-7
TGCGCCAGCAGCAAGACTAGCGGGAACCACCACGAGCAGTACTTC
CASSKTSGNHHEQYF
>.|TRBV27|.|TRBJ1-1
TGTGCCAGCAGTTTATGGGGGCAGGGGTATGAGAACACTGAAGCTTTCTTT
CASSLWGQGYENTEAFF
>.|TRBV6-1|.|TRBJ2-3
TGTGCCAGCAGCACCGGGTGGTGGGATACGCAGTATTTT
CASSTGWWDTQYF
>TRBD1|TRBV30|.|TRBJ2-5
TGTGCCTGGAGTGTAGGTTCGACAGGGATGGCGGAGACCCAGTACTTC
CAWSVGSTGMAETQYF
>.|TRBV18|.|TRBJ2-6
TGTGCCAGCTCACCATCTAGCGACGTCCTGACTTTC
CASSPSSDVLTF